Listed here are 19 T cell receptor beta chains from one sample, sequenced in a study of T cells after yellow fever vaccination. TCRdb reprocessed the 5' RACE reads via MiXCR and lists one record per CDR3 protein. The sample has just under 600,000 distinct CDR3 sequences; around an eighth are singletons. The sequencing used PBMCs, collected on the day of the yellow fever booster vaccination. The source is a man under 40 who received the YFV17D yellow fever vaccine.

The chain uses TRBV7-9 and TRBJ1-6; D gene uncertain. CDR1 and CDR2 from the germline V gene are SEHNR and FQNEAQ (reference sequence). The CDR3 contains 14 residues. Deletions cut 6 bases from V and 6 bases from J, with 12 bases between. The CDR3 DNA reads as TGTGCCAGCAGTTTCTCGGCACCTAATTCACCCCTCCACTTT. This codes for CASSFSAPNSPLHF.

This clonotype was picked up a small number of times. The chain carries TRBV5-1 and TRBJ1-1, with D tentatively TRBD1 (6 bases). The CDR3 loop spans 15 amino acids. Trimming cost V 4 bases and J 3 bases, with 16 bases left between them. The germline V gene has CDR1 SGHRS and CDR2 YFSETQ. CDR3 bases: TGCGCCAGCAGCAGAACAGGGACTGGGGACACTGAAGCTTTCTTT. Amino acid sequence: CASSRTGTGDTEAFF.

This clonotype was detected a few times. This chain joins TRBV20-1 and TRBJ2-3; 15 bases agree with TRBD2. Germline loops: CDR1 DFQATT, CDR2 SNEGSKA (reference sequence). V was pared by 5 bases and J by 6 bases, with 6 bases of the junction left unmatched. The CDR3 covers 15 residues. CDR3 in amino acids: CSALGLAGGYDTQYF. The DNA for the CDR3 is TGCAGTGCTCTCGGACTAGCGGGAGGGTATGATACGCAGTATTTT.

The CDR3: CASSQESQAVTEAFF. DNA for the CDR3: TGTGCCAGCAGCCAAGAATCCCAAGCCGTCACTGAAGCTTTCTTT. The V gene is TRBV3-1, the J gene TRBJ1-1; D is undetermined. V was trimmed by 0 bases and J by 4 bases, leaving 12 bases between them. The CDR3 length is 15 residues. Germline-derived CDR1 and CDR2 are LGHDT and YNNKEL (reference sequence).

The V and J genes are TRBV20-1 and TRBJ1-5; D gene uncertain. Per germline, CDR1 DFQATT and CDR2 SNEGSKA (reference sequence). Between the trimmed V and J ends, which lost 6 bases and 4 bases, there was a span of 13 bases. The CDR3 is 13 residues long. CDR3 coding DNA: TGCAGTGCCCCGGGGTCTGGGAATCAGCCCCAGCATTTT. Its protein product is CSAPGSGNQPQHF.

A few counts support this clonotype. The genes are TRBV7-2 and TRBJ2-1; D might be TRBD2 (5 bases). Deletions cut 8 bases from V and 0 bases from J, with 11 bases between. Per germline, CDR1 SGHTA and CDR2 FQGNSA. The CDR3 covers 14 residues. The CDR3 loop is CASQEGSSYNEQFF. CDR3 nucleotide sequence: TGTGCCAGCCAGGAAGGGAGCTCCTACAATGAGCAGTTCTTC.

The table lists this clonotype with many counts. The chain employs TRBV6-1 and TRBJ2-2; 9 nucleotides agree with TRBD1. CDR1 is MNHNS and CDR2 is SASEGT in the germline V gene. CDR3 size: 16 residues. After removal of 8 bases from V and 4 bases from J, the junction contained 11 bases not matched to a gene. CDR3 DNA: TGTGCCAGCCATCCCGACGGACAGGGGTCCACCGGGGAGCTGTTTTTT. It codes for CASHPDGQGSTGELFF.

CDR3 amino acids: CSVEGRSRSTDTQYF. CDR3 coding DNA: TGCAGCGTTGAAGGAAGGAGTAGGAGCACAGATACGCAGTATTTT. The chain combines TRBV29-1 with TRBJ2-3; D is unresolved. With 1 base removed from V and 0 bases from J, the gap between germline ends came to 11 bases. CDR1 and CDR2 (germline): SQVTM, ANQGSEA. The CDR3 sequence is 15 residues long.

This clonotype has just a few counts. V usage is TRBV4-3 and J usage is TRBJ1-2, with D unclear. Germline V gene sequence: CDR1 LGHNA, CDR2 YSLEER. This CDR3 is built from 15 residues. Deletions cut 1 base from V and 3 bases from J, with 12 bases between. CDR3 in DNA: TGCGCCAGCAGCCAAGCCCGTTACCTAGACTATGGCTACACCTTC. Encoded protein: CASSQARYLDYGYTF.

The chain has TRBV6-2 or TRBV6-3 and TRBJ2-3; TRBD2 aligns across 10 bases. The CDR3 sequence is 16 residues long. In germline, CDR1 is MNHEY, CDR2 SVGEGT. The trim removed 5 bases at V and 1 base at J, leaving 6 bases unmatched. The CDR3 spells CASSHLAGARTDTQYF. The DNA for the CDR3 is TGTGCCAGCAGTCACCTAGCGGGAGCACGCACAGATACGCAGTATTTT.

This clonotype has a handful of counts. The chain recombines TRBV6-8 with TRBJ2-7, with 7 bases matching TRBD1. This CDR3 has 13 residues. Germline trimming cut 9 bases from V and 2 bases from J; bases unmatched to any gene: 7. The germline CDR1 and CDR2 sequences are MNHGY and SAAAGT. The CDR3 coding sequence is TGTGCCAGTATGGACAGGCCAGCCTACGAGCAGTACTTC. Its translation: CASMDRPAYEQYF.

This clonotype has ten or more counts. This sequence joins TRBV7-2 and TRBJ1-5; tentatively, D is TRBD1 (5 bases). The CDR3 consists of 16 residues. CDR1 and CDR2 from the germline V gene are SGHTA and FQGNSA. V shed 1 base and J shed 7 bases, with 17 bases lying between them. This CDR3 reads CASSLGGEGSGQPQHF. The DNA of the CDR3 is TGTGCCAGCAGCTTAGGAGGGGAAGGTTCCGGGCAGCCCCAGCATTTT.

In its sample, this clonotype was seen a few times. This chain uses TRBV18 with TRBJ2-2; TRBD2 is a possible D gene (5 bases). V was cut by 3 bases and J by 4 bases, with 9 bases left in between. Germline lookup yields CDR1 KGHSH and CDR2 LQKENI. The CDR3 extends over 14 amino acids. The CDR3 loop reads CASSPAAGTGELFF. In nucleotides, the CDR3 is TGTGCCAGCTCACCGGCCGCGGGCACCGGGGAGCTGTTTTTT.

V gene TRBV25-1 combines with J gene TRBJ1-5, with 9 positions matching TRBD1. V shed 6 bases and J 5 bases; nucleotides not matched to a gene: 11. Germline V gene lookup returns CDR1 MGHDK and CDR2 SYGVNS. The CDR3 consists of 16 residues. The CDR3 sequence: CASRDPSGTGHQPQHF. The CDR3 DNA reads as TGTGCCAGCAGAGACCCCTCTGGGACAGGGCATCAGCCCCAGCATTTT.

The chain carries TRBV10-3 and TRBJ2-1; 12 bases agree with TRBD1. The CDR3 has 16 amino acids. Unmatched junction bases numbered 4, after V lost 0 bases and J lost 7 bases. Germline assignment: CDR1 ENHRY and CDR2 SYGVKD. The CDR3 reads CAISESGQGAANEQFF. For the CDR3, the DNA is TGTGCCATCAGTGAGTCGGGACAGGGGGCGGCGAATGAGCAGTTCTTC.

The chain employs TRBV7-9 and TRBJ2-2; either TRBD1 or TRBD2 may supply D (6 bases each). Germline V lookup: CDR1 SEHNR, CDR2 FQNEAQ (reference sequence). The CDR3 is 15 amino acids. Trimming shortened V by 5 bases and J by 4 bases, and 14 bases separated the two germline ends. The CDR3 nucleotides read TGTGCCAGCAGCATATTACAGGGAGGCACCGGGGAGCTGTTTTTT. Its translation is CASSILQGGTGELFF.

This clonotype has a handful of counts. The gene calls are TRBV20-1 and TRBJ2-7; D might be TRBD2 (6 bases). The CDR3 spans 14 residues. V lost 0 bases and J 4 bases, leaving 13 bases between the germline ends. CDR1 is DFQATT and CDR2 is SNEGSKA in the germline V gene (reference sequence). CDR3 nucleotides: TGCAGTGCTAGAGATCTCGGGAGTGAGTACGAGCAGTACTTC. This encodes CSARDLGSEYEQYF.

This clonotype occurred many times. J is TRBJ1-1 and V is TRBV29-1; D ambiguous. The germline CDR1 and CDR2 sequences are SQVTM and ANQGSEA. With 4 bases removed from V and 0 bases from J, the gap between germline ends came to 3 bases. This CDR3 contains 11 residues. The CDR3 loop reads CSVVLNTEAFF. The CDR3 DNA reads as TGCAGCGTTGTGCTGAACACTGAAGCTTTCTTT. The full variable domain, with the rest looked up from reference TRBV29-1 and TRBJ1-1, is SAVISQKPSRDICQRGTSLTIQCQVDSQVTMMFWYRQQPGQSLTLIATANQGSEATYESGFVIDKFPISRPNLTFSTLTVSNMSPEDSSIYLCSVVLNTEAFFGQGTRLTVV.

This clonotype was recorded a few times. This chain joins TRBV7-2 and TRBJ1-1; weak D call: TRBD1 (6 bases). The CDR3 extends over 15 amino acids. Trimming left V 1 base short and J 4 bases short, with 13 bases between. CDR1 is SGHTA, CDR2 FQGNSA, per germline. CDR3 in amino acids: CASSLERTRGTEAFF. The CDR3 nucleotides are TGTGCCAGCAGCTTAGAACGTACCAGGGGCACTGAAGCTTTCTTT. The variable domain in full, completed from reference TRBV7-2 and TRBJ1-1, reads GAGVSQSPSNKVTEKGKDVELRCDPISGHTALYWYRQSLGQGLEFLIYFQGNSAPDKSGLPSDRFSAERTGGSVSTLTIQRTQQEDSAVYLCASSLERTRGTEAFFGQGTRLTVV.